This TCR beta chain was found in a study of chemoradiotherapy in HPV16-positive cancers. On this clone itself: What it binds is unknown.

Findings and limits, study-wide: Non-HPV-specific T cells did not expand in tumors during treatment, whereas candidate HPV-specific clones and E7-related motifs did. Better recurrence-free survival went with HPV-responsive T-cell expansion in HPV16-positive patients.

Repertoires were sampled repeatedly during chemoradiotherapy. Method: immunoSEQ multiplex PCR; TCRdb's copy keeps in-frame clones and lacks some. Of 3,800 or so clones listed, 75% to 95% are singletons. Trimming took 1 base from V and 7 from J, leaving 17 bases between them. The CDR3 length is 16 residues. Germline V gene lookup returns CDR1 KGHSH and CDR2 LQKENI. This TCR derives from a human donor with HPV-associated anogenital cancer. The genes are TRBV18 and TRBJ2-1; D possibly corresponds to TRBD1 (6 bases). The sequences come from tumor tissue, collected from a patient who underwent chemoradiotherapy. The CDR3 DNA sequence: TGTGCCAGCTCACCACGCCCCTCCTACAGGGAAAATGAGCAGTTCTTC. It is translated as CASSPRPSYRENEQFF.